This T cell receptor (beta chain) was sequenced for a study of blood T cell repertoires in COVID-19. Study information: Sources were T cells, B-cell-depleted T cells, or PBMCs; the material itself was cDNA or gDNA.

In the authors' workflow: Quantification of nucleated cells was approximated via reference gene primer amplification. The data were produced by immunoSEQ multiplex PCR, yet TCRdb's version contains in-frame clones alone and is incomplete. V and J calls and clone size follow that table, whereas D and trimming were derived from the DNA. The sample lists a few hundred thousand clones, 84% occurring once. The CDR3 sequence is 14 residues long. From germline, CDR1 is SGHNT and CDR2 YENEEA. V gave up 5 bases and J gave up 7 bases; unmatched junction bases: 9. The chain joins TRBV11-3 to TRBJ2-5; 8 positions agree with TRBD2. The specimen was peripheral blood. This receptor was obtained from a woman aged 60 to 75 who had recovered from COVID-19. In DNA, the CDR3 is TGTGCCAGCAGCCTGAGCGGGGGACCCGGGACCCAGTACTTC. Translating gives CASSLSGGPGTQYF.